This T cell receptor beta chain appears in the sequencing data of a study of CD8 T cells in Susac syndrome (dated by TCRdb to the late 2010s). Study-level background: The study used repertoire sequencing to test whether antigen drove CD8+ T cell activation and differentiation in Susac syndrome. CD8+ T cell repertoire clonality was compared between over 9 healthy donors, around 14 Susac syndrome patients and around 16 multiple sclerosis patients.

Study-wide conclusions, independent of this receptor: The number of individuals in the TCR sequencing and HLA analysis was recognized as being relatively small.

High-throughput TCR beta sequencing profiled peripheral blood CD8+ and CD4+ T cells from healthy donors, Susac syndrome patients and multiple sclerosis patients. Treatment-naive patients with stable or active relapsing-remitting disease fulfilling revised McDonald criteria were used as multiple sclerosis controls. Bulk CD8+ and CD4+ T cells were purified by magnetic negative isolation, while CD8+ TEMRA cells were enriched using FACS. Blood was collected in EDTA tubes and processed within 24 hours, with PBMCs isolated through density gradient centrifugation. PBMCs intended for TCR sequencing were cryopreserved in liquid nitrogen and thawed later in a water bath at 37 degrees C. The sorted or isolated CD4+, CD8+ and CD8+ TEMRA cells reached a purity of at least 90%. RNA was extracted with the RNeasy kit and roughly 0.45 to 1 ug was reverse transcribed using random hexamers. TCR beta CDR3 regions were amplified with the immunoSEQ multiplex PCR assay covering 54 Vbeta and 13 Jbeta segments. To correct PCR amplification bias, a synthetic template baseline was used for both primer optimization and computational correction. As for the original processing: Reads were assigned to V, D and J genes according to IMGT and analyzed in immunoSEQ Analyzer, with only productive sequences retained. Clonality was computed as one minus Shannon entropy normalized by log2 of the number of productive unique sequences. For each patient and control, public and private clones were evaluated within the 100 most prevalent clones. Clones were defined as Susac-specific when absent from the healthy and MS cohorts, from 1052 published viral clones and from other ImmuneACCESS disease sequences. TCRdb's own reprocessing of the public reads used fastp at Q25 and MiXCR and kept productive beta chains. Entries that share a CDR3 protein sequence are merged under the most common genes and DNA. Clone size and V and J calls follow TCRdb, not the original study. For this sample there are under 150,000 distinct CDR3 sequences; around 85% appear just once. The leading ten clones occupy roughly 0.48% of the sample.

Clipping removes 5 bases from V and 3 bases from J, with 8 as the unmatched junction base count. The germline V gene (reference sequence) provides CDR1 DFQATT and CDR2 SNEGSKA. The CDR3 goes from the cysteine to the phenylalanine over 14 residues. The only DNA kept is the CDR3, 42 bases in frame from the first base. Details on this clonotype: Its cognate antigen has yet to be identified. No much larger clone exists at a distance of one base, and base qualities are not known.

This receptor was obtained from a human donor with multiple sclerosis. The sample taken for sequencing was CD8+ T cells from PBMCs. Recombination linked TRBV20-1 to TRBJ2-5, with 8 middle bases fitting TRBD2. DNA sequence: TGCAGTGCTGGTTTTACTAGCGGCGAAGAGACCCAGTACTTC. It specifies CSAGFTSGEETQYF.